Here is one T cell receptor beta chain with its context. Its antigen remains undetermined. Per-base qualities were not stored, and no clone one base away is much larger. The record originates from a study of STAT5B mutations in CD4+ large granular lymphocyte leukemia (dated by TCRdb to between 2021 and 2024). A note on the overall study: Among healthy controls, the CDR3 'QG' motif was associated with a particular HLA allele. Flow cytometry performed on FACSCanto II or FACSVerse showed that the purified fractions had more than 95% purity among lymphocytes. The study compared the TCRbeta repertoires of patients with CD4+ T-cell large granular lymphocyte leukemia against those of healthy blood donors. General study outcomes and caveats: CD4-sorted patient repertoires appeared more clonal than healthy CD4+ repertoires, and this difference persisted after removing the putative leukemic clones. Enrichment of TRBV06-family usage was observed among the top patient clones (8/27) relative to healthy controls (2/35). The data were not HLA-matched, and the higher clonality in CD4+ T-LGLL than in CD8+ T-LGLL could be due to the relatively small sample size. Each patient's main leukemic clonotypes were private, but approximately 23% of these clonotypes showed up at low frequency in the non-leukemic repertoires of other patients.

Buffy coats from 35 to 40 blood donors, supplied by the Finnish Red Cross blood service, were used as healthy controls. All TCR-sequenced material derived from peripheral blood: patient blood samples and healthy donor buffy coats. Ficoll-Hypaque gradient centrifugation was used to isolate peripheral blood mononuclear cells. CD4+ cells were magnetically purified from the buffy coats of healthy controls. Genomic DNA was extracted with the Gentra Puregene Cell and Tissue kit and quantified on a Qubit 2.0 fluorometer. The immunoSEQ assay at survey resolution was applied to genomic DNA for sequencing of TCRbeta rearrangements. Concerning the study's data processing: A lowest detectable productive clonotype frequency of 2.59 x 10-5 was observed in the TCR sequencing data. Only productive TCRbeta rearrangements, defined as complete and in-frame sequences, were included in the analyses. Clonality for each sample was calculated as Simpson clonality in the immunoSEQ Analyzer version 3.0. Clones were binned by frequency as very rare, small, medium, large (1-20%) or hyperexpanded (>20%). Generation probabilities were estimated with OLGA 1.2.3, V-gene circos plots were made with VDJtools, specificities were looked up in VDJdb, and CDR3 motifs were identified with GLIPH. Imported from immuneACCESS, the table was reduced by TCRdb to in-frame sequences with V and J called. These copies leave out some clones; in studies compared against another copy, an unresolved V gene accounts for under half, and the cause of the remainder is not known. V and J calls and clone size are as listed in that table; D and trimming were resolved from the DNA. Across this sample there are tens of thousands of clones, with 78% seen only once. About 2.5% of the sample comes from the top ten.

Sequences SGHAT (CDR1) and FQNNGV (CDR2) are obtained from the germline V gene. From the cysteine up to the phenylalanine, the CDR3 has a length of 14 residues. Left in the record is the CDR3 DNA by itself, 42 bases read in frame from the first base. Between the V and J ends, shortened by 5 bases and 6 bases respectively, the junction contains 16 bases. The sequencing input was CD4+ T cells from blood buffy coats. The TCR originated in a human donor in good health. In this chain, TRBV11-2 is recombined with TRBJ1-2; the D gene is perhaps TRBD1, on 5 matching bases. For the CDR3, the sequence is CASSVTGDRNGYTF. The nucleotide sequence is given as TGTGCCAGCAGCGTAACGGGGGATCGGAATGGCTACACCTTC.